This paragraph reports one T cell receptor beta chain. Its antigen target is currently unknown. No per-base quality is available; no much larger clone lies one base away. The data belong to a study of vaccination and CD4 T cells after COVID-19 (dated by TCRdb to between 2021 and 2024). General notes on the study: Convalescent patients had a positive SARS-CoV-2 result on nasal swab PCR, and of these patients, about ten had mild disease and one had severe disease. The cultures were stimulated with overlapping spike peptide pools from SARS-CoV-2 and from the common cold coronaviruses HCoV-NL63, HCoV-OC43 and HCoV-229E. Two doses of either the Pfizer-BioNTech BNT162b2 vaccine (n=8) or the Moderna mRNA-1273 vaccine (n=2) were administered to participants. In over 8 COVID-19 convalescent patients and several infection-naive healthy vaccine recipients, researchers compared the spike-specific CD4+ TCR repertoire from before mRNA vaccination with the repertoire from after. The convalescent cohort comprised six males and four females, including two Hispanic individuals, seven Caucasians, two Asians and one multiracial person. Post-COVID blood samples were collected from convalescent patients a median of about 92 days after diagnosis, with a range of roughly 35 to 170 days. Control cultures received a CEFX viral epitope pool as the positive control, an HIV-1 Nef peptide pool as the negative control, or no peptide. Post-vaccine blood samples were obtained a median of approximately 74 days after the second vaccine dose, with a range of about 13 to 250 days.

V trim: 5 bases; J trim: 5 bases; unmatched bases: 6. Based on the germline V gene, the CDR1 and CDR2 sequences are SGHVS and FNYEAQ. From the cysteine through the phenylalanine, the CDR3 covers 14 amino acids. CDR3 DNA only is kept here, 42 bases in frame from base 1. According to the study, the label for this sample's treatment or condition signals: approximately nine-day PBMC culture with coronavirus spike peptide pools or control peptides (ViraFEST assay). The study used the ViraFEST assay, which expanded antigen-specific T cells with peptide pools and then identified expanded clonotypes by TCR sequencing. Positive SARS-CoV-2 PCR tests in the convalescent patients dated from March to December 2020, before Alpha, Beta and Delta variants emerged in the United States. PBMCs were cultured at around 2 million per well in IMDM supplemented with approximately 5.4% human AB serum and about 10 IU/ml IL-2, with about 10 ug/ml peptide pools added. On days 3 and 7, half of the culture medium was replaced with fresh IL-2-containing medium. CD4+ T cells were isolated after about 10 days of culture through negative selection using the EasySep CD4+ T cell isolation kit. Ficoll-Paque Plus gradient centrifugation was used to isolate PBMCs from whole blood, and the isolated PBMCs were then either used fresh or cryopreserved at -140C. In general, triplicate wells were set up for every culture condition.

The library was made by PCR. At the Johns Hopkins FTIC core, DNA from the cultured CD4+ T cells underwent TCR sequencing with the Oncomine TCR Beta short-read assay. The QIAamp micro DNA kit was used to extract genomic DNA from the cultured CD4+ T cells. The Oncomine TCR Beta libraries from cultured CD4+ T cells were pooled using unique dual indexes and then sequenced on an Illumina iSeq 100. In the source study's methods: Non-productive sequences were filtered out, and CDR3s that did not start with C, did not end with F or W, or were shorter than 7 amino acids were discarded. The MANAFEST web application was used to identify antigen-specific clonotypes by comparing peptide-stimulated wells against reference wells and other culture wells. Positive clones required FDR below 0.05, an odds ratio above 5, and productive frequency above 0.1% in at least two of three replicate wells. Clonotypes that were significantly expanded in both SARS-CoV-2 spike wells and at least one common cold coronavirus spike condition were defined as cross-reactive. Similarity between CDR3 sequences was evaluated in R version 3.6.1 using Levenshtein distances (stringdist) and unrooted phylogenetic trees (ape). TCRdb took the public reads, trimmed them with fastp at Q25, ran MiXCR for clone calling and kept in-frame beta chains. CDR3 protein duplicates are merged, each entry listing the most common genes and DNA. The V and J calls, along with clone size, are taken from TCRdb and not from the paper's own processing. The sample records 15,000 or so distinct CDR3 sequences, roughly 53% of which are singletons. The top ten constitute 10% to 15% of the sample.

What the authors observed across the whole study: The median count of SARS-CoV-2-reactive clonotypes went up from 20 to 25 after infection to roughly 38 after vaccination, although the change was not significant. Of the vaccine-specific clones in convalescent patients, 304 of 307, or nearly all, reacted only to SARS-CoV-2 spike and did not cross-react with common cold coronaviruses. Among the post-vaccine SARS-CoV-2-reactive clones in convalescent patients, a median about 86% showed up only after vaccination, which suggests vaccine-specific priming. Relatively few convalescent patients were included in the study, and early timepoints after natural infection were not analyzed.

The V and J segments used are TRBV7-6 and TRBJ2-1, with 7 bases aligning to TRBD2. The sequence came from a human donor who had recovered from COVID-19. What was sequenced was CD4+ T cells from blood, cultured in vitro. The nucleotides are TGTGCCAGCAGCCCGGGGGGTTCAAACAATGAGCAGTTCTTC. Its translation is CASSPGGSNNEQFF.